Below are 23 T cell receptor beta chains sequenced from a single sample in a study of spatial heterogeneity in lung cancer. Using its own MiXCR run on the 5' RACE reads, TCRdb lists one record per CDR3 protein. The sample consists of about 16,000 distinct CDR3 sequences, under 7% of them appearing once. These receptors have no identified antigens. Study-wide findings and caveats: Tracking of tumor mutation counts was seen in expanded intratumoral alpha and beta TCR counts.

Described time point: sample taken at primary tumor resection. This material consisted of lung tumor tissue, taken at surgery. These receptors were taken from a female donor with early-stage non-small cell lung cancer.

This clonotype was recorded many times. This chain uses TRBV6-5 with TRBJ1-1, with D possibly TRBD1 on 6 matching bases. The V gene's germline CDR1 is MNHEY and CDR2 SVGAGI. This CDR3 contains 17 residues. The ends were cut back, 7 bases at V and 5 bases at J, with 26 bases in the middle. CDR3 loop: CASTKGGRVLYGTEAFF. The DNA for the CDR3 is TGTGCCAGCACCAAGGGGGGGCGAGTTTTATACGGGACTGAAGCTTTCTTT.

This clonotype was seen repeatedly, ten times or more. J is TRBJ1-5 and V is TRBV7-2; unclear D gene. Per germline, CDR1 SGHTA and CDR2 FQGNSA. V was shortened by 1 base and J by 2 bases, with 9 bases between the two germline ends. The CDR3 loop spans 15 amino acids. Here the CDR3 reads CASSLGGAGNQPQHF. CDR3 DNA: TGTGCCAGCAGCTTAGGAGGCGCAGGCAATCAGCCCCAGCATTTT.

The table lists this clonotype with many counts. The J gene is TRBJ1-4, the V gene TRBV23-1; D gene unclear. TRBV23-1 falls under the ORF class, with uncertain function. Trimming took off 0 bases at V and 0 bases at J, with 11 bases between the two ends. This CDR3 region has 17 residues. Here the CDR3 reads CASSQSGPKATNEKLFF. CDR3 nucleotide sequence: TGCGCCAGCAGTCAATCTGGACCGAAAGCAACTAATGAAAAACTGTTTTTT.

This clonotype was seen repeatedly, ten times or more. The V gene is TRBV5-5, the J gene TRBJ1-2; TRBD1 matches at 8 bases. Losses at the gene ends were 3 bases for V and 6 bases for J; bases not matched to a gene: 13. The CDR3 consists of 16 residues. In germline, CDR1 is SGHKS, CDR2 YYEKEE (reference sequence). The CDR3, as DNA: TGTGCCAGCAGCTCAATTCAGGGGGCGGCCTATAATGGCTACACCTTC. This codes for CASSSIQGAAYNGYTF.

J is TRBJ2-1 and V is TRBV6-6; D is undetermined. Trimming pared 4 bases from V and 8 bases from J, leaving 12 bases between. This CDR3 contains 13 residues. Per the germline V gene, CDR1 is MNHNY and CDR2 is SVGAGI (reference sequence). The DNA of the CDR3 is TGTGCCAGCAGTTGGGCTAGTTGGCATGAGCAGTTCTTC. Encoded protein: CASSWASWHEQFF.

Many counts were recorded for this clonotype. This rearrangement joins TRBV7-6 to TRBJ1-1, with 9 positions matching TRBD1. V trimming: 5 bases; J trimming: 0 bases; junction bases outside the gene matches: 13. The V gene's germline CDR1 is SGHVS and CDR2 FNYEAQ. The CDR3 runs 18 residues. The CDR3 sequence: CASSLGTGFTTLNTEAFF. The DNA of the CDR3 is TGTGCCAGCAGCCTAGGGACAGGGTTCACCACTTTGAACACTGAAGCTTTCTTT.

This clonotype was seen many times. The V and J genes are TRBV27 and TRBJ2-1, with TRBD2 identical over 8 bases. With V trimmed by 2 bases and J by 6 bases, 6 bases remained unmatched. Germline V gene sequence: CDR1 MNHEY, CDR2 SMNVEV (reference sequence). The CDR3 has 15 residues. The CDR3 here is CASSLSLAGFNEQFF. The DNA for the CDR3 is TGTGCCAGCAGTTTAAGTCTAGCGGGTTTCAATGAGCAGTTCTTC.

This clonotype was recorded at least ten times. The CDR3 sequence: CASSAPRWGPNNEQFF. In DNA form, the CDR3 reads TGTGCCAGCAGTGCCCCTAGGTGGGGCCCTAACAATGAGCAGTTCTTC. J is TRBJ2-1 and V is TRBV28; a weak D match, TRBD1 (5 bases). Germline CDR1 is MDHEN and CDR2 is SYDVKM. V was clipped by 5 bases and J by 5 bases, with 19 bases between them. The CDR3 runs 16 residues.

This clonotype was detected many times. This sequence joins TRBV20-1 and TRBJ2-5; 11 bases are a match to TRBD1. The CDR3 extends over 15 amino acids. In germline, CDR1 is DFQATT, CDR2 SNEGSKA (reference sequence). Losses at the gene ends were 0 bases for V and 4 bases for J; bases not matched to a gene: 4. This CDR3 reads CSARDGQGALETQYF. The CDR3 nucleotides read TGCAGTGCTAGAGACGGACAGGGGGCTTTAGAGACCCAGTACTTC.

The table lists this clonotype with many counts. This chain uses TRBV27 with TRBJ1-1; 7 positions agree with TRBD1. Trimming cost V 6 bases and J 5 bases; bases outside gene matches: 6. This CDR3 contains 13 residues. CDR1 is MNHEY, CDR2 SMNVEV, per germline (reference sequence). The CDR3 region is CASRGTVGTEAFF. CDR3 DNA: TGTGCCAGCAGAGGGACAGTTGGGACTGAAGCTTTCTTT.

This clonotype appeared a few times. The chain carries TRBV5-1 and TRBJ1-1, with D maybe TRBD1 (5 bases). There are 14 residues in the CDR3. CDR1 and CDR2 from the germline V gene are SGHRS and YFSETQ. The V gene lost 2 bases and the J gene lost 4 bases, with 12 bases spanning the gap. The CDR3 DNA sequence: TGCGCCAGCAGCTTCCAGATAGGGACCACTGAAGCTTTCTTT. It translates to CASSFQIGTTEAFF.

This clonotype has a count of ten or more. This sequence joins TRBV6-1 and TRBJ1-2; 7 bases line up with TRBD1. Germline V gene lookup returns CDR1 MNHNS and CDR2 SASEGT. This CDR3 region has 14 residues. Unmatched junction bases numbered 3, after V lost 0 bases and J lost 5 bases. CDR3 nucleotides: TGTGCCAGCAGTGAAGCGCGGACAGGTTATGGCTACACCTTC. It is translated as CASSEARTGYGYTF.

As concerns this clonotype: This could be a read error, since a much larger clone is one nucleotide away. This sequence joins TRBV20-1 and TRBJ2-6; D may correspond to TRBD1 or TRBD2 (5 bases each). This CDR3 comprises 15 residues. CDR1 and CDR2 (germline): DFQATT, SNEGSKA (reference sequence). This chain's CDR3 is CSTRTGRSGANVLTF. The CDR3 bases are TGCAGTACTAGAACAGGCCGCTCTGGGGCCAACGTCCTGACTTTC.

This clonotype was seen only a few times. This sequence joins TRBV28 and TRBJ2-3; D uncertain. V was pared by 7 bases and J by 1 base, with 12 bases between. The CDR3 covers 14 residues. Looked up from germline, CDR1 is MDHEN and CDR2 is SYDVKM. The CDR3 reads CASKDSYGTDTQYF. Here the CDR3 DNA reads TGTGCCAGCAAGGATTCATATGGCACAGATACGCAGTATTTT.

The genes are TRBV20-1 and TRBJ2-2; D is perhaps TRBD1 or TRBD2 (5 bases each). V lost 1 base, J lost 1 base, and 10 bases lay in between. CDR1 DFQATT and CDR2 SNEGSKA come from the germline V gene (reference sequence). The CDR3 totals 15 residues. The DNA of the CDR3 is TGCAGTGCTAGAGCCCGGGGCCGGAACACCGGGGAGCTGTTTTTT. It translates to CSARARGRNTGELFF.

This clonotype was seen a few times. The chain links TRBV20-1 to TRBJ2-7; 8 bases line up with TRBD2. The trim removed 6 bases at V and 6 bases at J, leaving 16 bases unmatched. The CDR3 spans 15 residues. The germline V gene encodes CDR1 DFQATT and CDR2 SNEGSKA (reference sequence). In nucleotides, the CDR3 is TGCAGTGCCCGAGCCATAGCGGGACGGCAGGCCGAGCAGTACTTC. Its translation: CSARAIAGRQAEQYF.

This clonotype has ten or more counts. The rearrangement links TRBV7-6 to TRBJ2-5; the D is unclear. Trimming left V 5 bases short and J 5 bases short, with 15 bases between. This CDR3 is built from 14 residues. CDR1 SGHVS and CDR2 FNYEAQ come from the germline V gene. The CDR3: CASSGNSGPETQYF. The CDR3 DNA reads as TGTGCCAGCAGCGGAAACAGTGGACCGGAGACCCAGTACTTC. The full variable domain, with the rest looked up from reference TRBV7-6 and TRBJ2-5, is GAGVSQSPRYKVTKRGQDVALRCDPISGHVSLYWYRQALGQGPEFLTYFNYEAQQDKSGLPNDRFSAERPEGSISTLTIQRTEQRDSAMYRCASSGNSGPETQYFGPGTRLLVL.

The chain uses TRBV18 and TRBJ2-5; 7 bases match TRBD2. Germline loops: CDR1 KGHSH, CDR2 LQKENI. CDR3 size: 17 residues. J lost 0 bases, V lost 0 bases, and 7 bases had no gene match. CDR3 amino acids: CASSPPRSSGYQETQYF. CDR3 nucleotides: TGTGCCAGCTCACCACCGCGGTCTAGCGGTTACCAAGAGACCCAGTACTTC.

This clonotype was counted ten times or more. The chain joins TRBV7-6 to TRBJ2-1; the match to TRBD2 covers 8 bases. Trimming cost V 4 bases and J 0 bases; bases outside gene matches: 8. This CDR3 is built from 17 residues. The V gene's germline CDR1 is SGHVS and CDR2 FNYEAQ. CDR3 nucleotides: TGTGCCAGCAGCTCAAGGCTAGCGGGTTACTCCTACAATGAGCAGTTCTTC. Its translation is CASSSRLAGYSYNEQFF.

This clonotype occurred many times. The chain links TRBV5-1 to TRBJ2-1, with 8 bases lining up with TRBD2. V was clipped by 2 bases and J by 7 bases; unmatched bases: 11. This CDR3 comprises 16 residues. The germline V gene encodes CDR1 SGHRS and CDR2 YFSETQ. CDR3 protein: CASSFERERGWNEQFF. CDR3 sequence (DNA): TGCGCCAGCAGCTTTGAGCGGGAGAGGGGGTGGAATGAGCAGTTCTTC.

This clonotype appeared many times. The chain employs TRBV18 and TRBJ2-7; unclear D gene. V shed 3 bases and J shed 0 bases, with 9 bases lying between them. Germline V CDR1 and CDR2: KGHSH, LQKENI. The CDR3 consists of 14 residues. The CDR3 sequence is CASSPISGSYEQYF. DNA for the CDR3: TGTGCCAGCTCACCGATCAGTGGCTCCTACGAGCAGTACTTC.

Many counts were recorded for this clonotype. The V gene is TRBV7-3, the J gene TRBJ2-2; 8 bases align to TRBD1. With 5 bases clipped from V and 1 base from J, the junction kept 3 bases outside the gene matches. CDR3 length: 15 amino acids. Per germline, CDR1 SGHTA and CDR2 FQGTGA. The CDR3 DNA reads TGTGCCAGCAGCCGGACAGGGTTGAACACCGGGGAGCTGTTTTTT. Its protein is CASSRTGLNTGELFF.

This clonotype was picked up many times. The chain has TRBV7-9 and TRBJ1-4, with 7 nucleotides matching TRBD1. Trimming cost V 1 base and J 5 bases; bases outside gene matches: 1. The CDR3 covers 14 residues. The germline gives CDR1 SEHNR, CDR2 FQNEAQ (reference sequence). The CDR3 is CASSLDRGNEKLFF. The CDR3 nucleotides are TGTGCCAGCAGCTTAGACAGGGGAAATGAAAAACTGTTTTTT.